One sample yielded the 11 T cell receptor beta chains listed below, sequenced in a study of blood T cells in healthy people across ages. A second PCR of 7 to 11 cycles used a sample-barcoded 5' primer and a J-beta primer mix. From the 5' RACE reads, TCRdb called clonotypes with MiXCR, one entry per CDR3 protein. The sample contains 750,000 to 950,000 distinct CDR3 sequences, approximately 24% of which appear only once. These same records also appear under a second study, on T cells of mothers and their children.

Sequences were obtained from blood. The origin of the receptors is a boy aged 5-17 years in good health.

The J gene is TRBJ2-3, the V gene TRBV19; D not resolved. The germline CDR1 and CDR2 sequences are LNHDA and SQIVND (reference sequence). The CDR3 totals 12 residues. V lost 7 bases and J lost 6, with 11 bases in between. CDR3: CASTNRQDTQYF. The CDR3 coding sequence is TGTGCCAGTACTAATAGGCAGGATACGCAGTATTTT.

This clonotype showed up just once. The CDR3 reads CASSPRGSGETQYF. The CDR3 nucleotides read TGTGCCAGCAGCCCGAGGGGTAGCGGAGAGACCCAGTACTTC. The rearrangement links TRBV7-2 to TRBJ2-5; D is perhaps TRBD2 (6 bases). The CDR3 is 14 residues long. V was trimmed by 5 bases and J by 4 bases, leaving 14 bases between them. Looked up from germline, CDR1 is SGHTA and CDR2 is FQGNSA.

V and J are TRBV5-1 and TRBJ1-6; D gene unclear. CDR3 length: 14 amino acids. Trimming stripped 1 base from V and 7 bases from J, with 9 bases between. From germline, CDR1 is SGHRS and CDR2 YFSETQ. The CDR3 coding sequence is TGCGCCAGCAGCTTGTGGCAGGCGAATTCACCCCTCCACTTT. Its translation: CASSLWQANSPLHF.

This clonotype was counted between two and nine times. The V gene is TRBV28, the J gene TRBJ2-5, with TRBD2 matching 9 bases. The J call is uncertain, as TRBJ2-7 better fits the DNA end. This CDR3 has 14 residues. Germline assignment: CDR1 MDHEN and CDR2 SYDVKM. Here the CDR3 reads CASSSSGLAYEQYF. The CDR3 DNA is TGTGCCAGCAGTTCATCGGGACTAGCTTACGAGCAGTACTTC.

This clonotype was found many times. The chain combines TRBV27 with TRBJ1-6; D is ambiguous. The V gene lost 0 bases and the J gene lost 5 bases, with 8 bases spanning the gap. CDR3 length: 15 residues. Germline V gene data show CDR1 as MNHEY and CDR2 as SMNVEV (reference sequence). The CDR3 region has the DNA TGTGCCAGCAGTTTATCCCCGTGGAATAATTCACCCCTCCACTTT. Translating it yields CASSLSPWNNSPLHF.

This clonotype came up a few times. This chain links TRBV28 with TRBJ2-5, with 8 bases aligning to TRBD2. Trimming took 3 bases from V and 2 from J; bases not matched to a gene: 5. Germline CDR1 reads MDHEN; CDR2 reads SYDVKM. The CDR3 has 15 residues. The CDR3 DNA reads TGTGCCAGCAGTTTCCTCCAGCGGGGGCAAGAGACCCAGTACTTC. Translating it yields CASSFLQRGQETQYF.

The rearrangement links TRBV7-8 to TRBJ1-2, with D possibly matching TRBD1 (6 bases). Trimming took off 1 base at V and 4 bases at J, with 13 bases between the two ends. CDR3 size: 15 residues. CDR1 and CDR2 from the germline V gene are SGHVS and FQNEAQ. The CDR3 spells CASSLEWGAGYGYTF. Here the CDR3 DNA reads TGTGCCAGCAGCTTAGAGTGGGGGGCTGGCTATGGCTACACCTTC.

Many counts were recorded for this clonotype. This chain's CDR3 is CASSYGGAGETQYF. The CDR3 DNA reads TGTGCCAGCAGTTACGGGGGCGCGGGAGAGACCCAGTACTTC. The J gene is TRBJ2-5, the V gene TRBV6-6, with TRBD1 as a possible D gene (6 bases). The CDR3 spans 14 residues. V lost 2 bases and J lost 4, with 11 bases in between. The V gene's germline CDR1 is MNHNY and CDR2 SVGAGI (reference sequence).

This sequence joins TRBV29-1 and TRBJ2-5; D is perhaps TRBD1 or TRBD2 (5 bases each). V gave up 3 bases and J gave up 5 bases, with 13 bases separating them. Germline assignment: CDR1 SQVTM and CDR2 ANQGSEA. This CDR3 region has 13 residues. The CDR3 is CSVDVGTGETQYF. DNA for the CDR3: TGCAGCGTTGATGTGGGGACGGGGGAGACCCAGTACTTC.

This clonotype was detected only a few times. V is TRBV10-3 and J is TRBJ2-5, with D possibly being TRBD1 (5 bases). V was trimmed by 4 bases and J by 1 base, leaving 7 bases between them. The CDR3 loop spans 13 amino acids. The V gene's germline CDR1 is ENHRY and CDR2 SYGVKD. In nucleotides, the CDR3 is TGTGCCATCAGTGCTGACAGCCAAGAGACCCAGTACTTC. It is translated as CAISADSQETQYF.

This clonotype was seen more than once but under ten times. Written as DNA, the CDR3 is TGTGCCAGCAGTTTCAACAGGGGAGGAAGCCAAGAGACCCAGTACTTC. As protein: CASSFNRGGSQETQYF. J is TRBJ2-5 and V is TRBV12-3 or TRBV12-4, with D tentatively TRBD1 (7 bases). This CDR3 region has 16 residues. Trimming shortened V by 3 bases and J by 1 base, and 15 bases separated the two germline ends.